This T cell receptor (beta chain) is from a study of cytomegalovirus exposure and HLA in healthy donors. General study results and limits: The study labeled 164 TCR beta chains cytomegalovirus-associated. Reports described diagnosis of cytomegalovirus status by the classifier as highly specific and sensitive. Subsequent analysis revealed that first-cohort TCR clusters tended to co-occur in the 95 to 150 validation repertoires.

The donors were members of the roughly 130-subject validation cohort (separate from the approximately 650-subject first cohort). Note on this clone: What it recognizes is unknown.

Using immunoSEQ multiplex PCR, the repertoire was profiled, and TCRdb retains in-frame clones only, with some absent. The profile covers around 91,000 clones, with approximately 94% appearing a single time and 1.1% taken by the ten largest. The CDR3 sequence is 14 residues long. After removal of 7 bases from V and 5 bases from J, the junction contained 10 bases not matched to a gene. Germline V gene sequence: CDR1 MDHEN, CDR2 SYDVKM. The chain couples TRBV28 to TRBJ1-1, with 7 bases lining up with TRBD1. The sample comprised PBMCs. This sequence was found in a woman aged 30 to 39 in good health and CMV-seropositive. Written as DNA, the CDR3 is TGTGCCAGCACCGAACCGACAGGGCTGACTGAAGCTTTCTTT. Amino acid sequence: CASTEPTGLTEAFF.